This is a list of T cell receptor beta chains from one sample in a study of CD8 T cells in ankylosing spondylitis. TCRdb passed the 5' RACE reads through MiXCR, listing each CDR3 protein once. The table includes a few hundred thousand distinct CDR3 sequences, about 20% detected once. What was sequenced was blood, either unsorted or a sorted T cell fraction (not recorded which). The receptors shown here come from a male donor with ankylosing spondylitis or in good health (not recorded which). Both conserved end residues are part of each CDR3. Fields, in order: J gene, V gene, clone size, D gene, CDR3 length, CDR3 protein, CDR3 DNA. D genes are given only for firm matches. Some rows have no size entry. The others give once, few or many, or a class for an expanded clone.

TRBJ2-3 | TRBV27 | - | - | 16 | CASSFTGTKWPDTQYF | TGTGCCAGCAGTTTCACCGGGACAAAATGGCCAGATACGCAGTATTTT
TRBJ2-7 | TRBV10-3 | - | - | 15 | CAISDLWTVAYEQYF | TGTGCCATCAGTGACCTTTGGACAGTAGCCTACGAGCAGTACTTC
TRBJ2-5 | TRBV28 | - | - | 13 | CASTPAIQETQYF | TGTGCCAGCACCCCCGCGATCCAAGAGACCCAGTACTTC
TRBJ2-7 | TRBV4-1 | few | TRBD2 | 15 | CASSQVISGSYEQYF | TGCGCCAGCAGCCAAGTAATTAGCGGGAGTTACGAGCAGTACTTC
TRBJ1-5 | TRBV21-1 | - | - | 18 | CASSKSCGRGLINQPQHF | TGTGCCAGCAGCAAAAGTTGCGGCAGGGGGCTTATCAATCAGCCCCAGCATTTT
TRBJ2-3 | TRBV25-1 | - | TRBD2 | 15 | CASRETSGSPATQYF | TGTGCCAGCAGGGAGACTAGCGGTTCCCCCGCTACGCAGTATTTT
TRBJ2-1 | TRBV7-9 | many | TRBD1 | 13 | CASSLVQGQGLIF | TGTGCCAGCAGCTTAGTCCAGGGACAGGGTCTCATCTTC
TRBJ2-1 | TRBV19 | - | TRBD2 | 16 | CASSLLAGTSYNEQFF | TGTGCCAGTAGTCTGTTAGCGGGAACTTCCTACAATGAGCAGTTCTTC
TRBJ2-2 | TRBV4-2 | few | TRBD2 | 18 | CASSELRDYEPGTGELFF | TGTGCCAGCAGCGAACTCCGGGACTACGAACCGGGCACCGGGGAGCTGTTTTTT
TRBJ2-7 | TRBV9 | few | - | 15 | CASSPARLSSYEQYF | TGTGCCAGCAGCCCCGCCCGTTTAAGCTCCTACGAGCAGTACTTC
TRBJ2-7 | TRBV7-9 | many | TRBD2 | 16 | CASSSHSGSPTYEQYF | TGTGCCAGCAGCTCCCATAGCGGGAGCCCGACCTACGAGCAGTACTTC
TRBJ2-1 | TRBV7-2 | - | - | 15 | CASSLGSGINNEQFF | TGTGCCAGCAGCTTAGGTAGCGGCATAAACAATGAGCAGTTCTTC
TRBJ2-5 | TRBV20-1 | few | TRBD1 | 13 | CSARDRGRKTQYF | TGCAGTGCTAGGGACAGGGGGCGAAAGACCCAGTACTTC
TRBJ2-2 | TRBV6-1 | many | TRBD1 | 14 | CASSGQGETGELFF | TGTGCCAGCAGTGGACAGGGTGAAACCGGGGAGCTGTTTTTT
TRBJ2-7 | TRBV20-1 | few | - | 13 | CSARDFRGGEQYF | TGCAGTGCTAGAGACTTCAGAGGCGGCGAGCAGTACTTC
TRBJ1-2 | TRBV12-3/TRBV12-4 | many | - | 12 | CASSPTEDGYTF | TGTGCCAGCAGTCCCACCGAGGATGGCTACACCTTC
TRBJ2-1 | TRBV12-3/TRBV12-4 | few | - | 16 | CASSFKGGPFYNEQFF | TGTGCCAGCAGTTTTAAAGGCGGGCCGTTCTACAATGAGCAGTTCTTC
TRBJ2-7 | TRBV9 | few | - | 17 | CASSVGGTVTSSYEQYF | TGTGCCAGCAGCGTAGGTGGCACAGTAACGAGCTCCTACGAGCAGTACTTC
TRBJ2-2 | TRBV19 | few | TRBD2 | 15 | CASSLTGLAPGELFF | TGTGCCAGTAGTTTAACGGGACTAGCCCCCGGGGAGCTGTTTTTT
TRBJ2-5 | TRBV6-5 | few | - | 13 | CASSSAYQETQYF | TGTGCCAGCAGTTCCGCGTACCAAGAGACCCAGTACTTC
TRBJ2-7 | TRBV15 | few | TRBD2 | 15 | CATSRKREVPYEQYF | TGTGCCACCAGCAGAAAGCGGGAGGTCCCCTACGAGCAGTACTTC
TRBJ2-5 | TRBV4-1 | - | - | 13 | CASSQDTGETQYF | TGCGCCAGCAGCCAAGATACCGGGGAGACCCAGTACTTC
TRBJ2-7 | TRBV29-1 | - | TRBD1 | 13 | CSGGQGEDYEQYF | TGCAGCGGGGGACAGGGGGAGGATTACGAGCAGTACTTC
TRBJ2-1 | TRBV19 | few | TRBD2 | 16 | CASSIEEAGALNEQFF | TGTGCCAGTAGTATAGAGGAGGCGGGAGCTCTAAATGAGCAGTTCTTC
TRBJ2-5 | TRBV29-1 | few | TRBD2 | 15 | CSVEGTSGSQETQYF | TGCAGCGTTGAAGGGACTAGCGGGAGCCAAGAGACCCAGTACTTC
TRBJ2-7 | TRBV14 | - | TRBD1 | 17 | CASSETGGLRVGYEQYF | TGTGCCAGCTCCGAGACAGGGGGATTACGGGTCGGCTACGAGCAGTACTTC
TRBJ2-7 | TRBV12-3/TRBV12-4 | many | - | 14 | CASSHGTASYEQYF | TGTGCCAGCAGTCACGGGACGGCTTCCTACGAGCAGTACTTC
TRBJ2-7 | TRBV12-3/TRBV12-4 | many | - | 15 | CASRPSRLSSYEQYF | TGTGCCAGCAGGCCGTCGAGACTTTCATCCTACGAGCAGTACTTC
TRBJ1-1 | TRBV29-1 | few | - | 14 | CSAPGDTENTEAFF | TGCAGCGCTCCTGGGGACACAGAGAACACTGAAGCTTTCTTT
TRBJ2-7 | TRBV9 | - | - | 15 | CASSEGGDLYYEQYF | TGTGCCAGCAGCGAGGGCGGAGACCTATACTACGAGCAGTACTTC
TRBJ2-7 | TRBV11-2 | - | - | 15 | CASSPGAGRTYEQYF | TGTGCCAGCAGCCCGGGGGCGGGCCGAACCTACGAGCAGTACTTC
TRBJ2-2 | TRBV19 | - | - | 15 | CASSSLGPDPGELFF | TGTGCCAGTAGTTCCCTCGGACCAGACCCCGGGGAGCTGTTTTTT
TRBJ2-7 | TRBV11-2 | - | TRBD1 | 14 | CASSLGTGRYEQYF | TGTGCCAGCAGCTTAGGGACAGGTCGATACGAGCAGTACTTC
TRBJ2-1 | TRBV29-1 | - | - | 15 | CSVAGAYLSYNEQFF | TGCAGCGTGGCGGGGGCGTATCTCTCCTACAATGAGCAGTTCTTC
TRBJ2-2 | TRBV5-1 | few | - | 14 | CASSLGQGAGELFF | TGCGCCAGCAGCTTGGGGCAGGGTGCCGGGGAGCTGTTTTTT
TRBJ2-7 | TRBV20-1 | - | TRBD1 | 14 | CSATPGTGLYEQYF | TGCAGTGCTACACCCGGGACAGGGCTCTACGAGCAGTACTTC
TRBJ2-3 | TRBV29-1 | - | - | 12 | CSVDDDTDTQYF | TGCAGCGTTGATGACGACACAGATACGCAGTATTTT
TRBJ2-2 | TRBV5-1 | few | TRBD2 | 16 | CASSPQLAGNTGELFF | TGCGCCAGCAGCCCCCAACTAGCGGGAAACACCGGGGAGCTGTTTTTT
TRBJ2-5 | TRBV29-1 | - | - | 14 | CSVEDTAGKETQYF | TGCAGCGTTGAAGATACGGCAGGAAAAGAGACCCAGTACTTC
TRBJ2-5 | TRBV20-1 | few | TRBD1 | 16 | CSARAYRGPLGETQYF | TGCAGTGCTAGAGCCTACAGGGGCCCTTTAGGAGAGACCCAGTACTTC
TRBJ2-3 | TRBV29-1 | many | TRBD2 | 14 | CSVDPGTSYDTQYF | TGCAGCGTTGACCCCGGGACTAGCTACGATACGCAGTATTTT
TRBJ1-1 | TRBV5-1 | many | - | 16 | CASTENGRETDTEAFF | TGCGCCAGCACCGAAAACGGTCGAGAAACCGACACTGAAGCTTTCTTT
TRBJ1-5 | TRBV4-1 | - | TRBD1 | 15 | CASSQGRGSNQPQHF | TGCGCCAGCAGCCAAGGCAGGGGGAGCAATCAGCCCCAGCATTTT
TRBJ1-1 | TRBV19 | - | - | 12 | CASRSDYTEAFF | TGTGCCAGTAGGTCAGACTACACTGAAGCTTTCTTT
TRBJ2-2 | TRBV3-1 | many | - | 11 | CASSLYRELFF | TGTGCCAGCAGCCTCTACAGGGAGCTGTTTTTT
TRBJ1-4 | TRBV12-3/TRBV12-4 | few | - | 14 | CASSSDKANEKLFF | TGTGCCAGCAGTTCCGACAAGGCTAATGAAAAACTGTTTTTT
TRBJ2-1 | TRBV7-8 | - | - | 13 | CASSPPGHNEQFF | TGTGCCAGCAGCCCTCCGGGACATAATGAGCAGTTCTTC
TRBJ2-3 | TRBV21-1 | - | - | 15 | CASSKVNRDTDTQYF | TGTGCCAGCAGCAAAGTTAACAGGGACACAGATACGCAGTATTTT
TRBJ2-2 | TRBV13 | - | - | 17 | CASSPRNRVRQAGELFF | TGTGCCAGCAGCCCGAGGAACAGGGTACGGCAGGCCGGGGAGCTGTTTTTT
TRBJ2-7 | TRBV29-1 | many | - | 11 | CSVERGYEQYF | TGCAGCGTTGAAAGGGGGTACGAGCAGTACTTC
TRBJ2-1 | TRBV27 | few | TRBD2 | 14 | CASSSGSWDNEQFF | TGTGCCAGCTCTAGCGGGAGTTGGGACAATGAGCAGTTCTTC
TRBJ2-3 | TRBV5-1 | - | TRBD2 | 15 | CASSLALAGVDTQYF | TGCGCCAGCAGCTTGGCACTAGCGGGAGTCGATACGCAGTATTTT